This TCR beta chain is from a study of post-analysis software for immune sequencing data. Study-level information: Patients with relapsing-remitting, secondary progressive and progressive-relapsing multiple sclerosis courses were all represented.

The sample holds a few counts of this clonotype. Antigen specificity is unknown. The TCR beta cDNA libraries carried unique molecular identifiers. A single record per CDR3 protein comes from TCRdb applying MiXCR to the PCR reads. The table has roughly 600,000 distinct CDR3 sequences, roughly two fifths seen once. Whole-study findings and limits: Higher frequency in patients than in controls was seen for about five TRBV segments, with TRBV5-6, TRBV5-1 and TRBV20-1 among them.

This CDR3 comprises 17 residues. Trimming took 0 bases from V and 4 from J; bases not matched to a gene: 11. The germline gives CDR1 DFQATT, CDR2 SNEGSKA (reference sequence). What was sequenced was blood. The gene calls are TRBV20-1 and TRBJ1-4; 7 bases are a match to TRBD1. The source of this sequence is a girl aged 10 to 17 with multiple sclerosis. CDR3 bases: TGCAGTGCTAGAGATCGACAGGGCAAAATCTATAATGAAAAACTGTTTTTT. Translating gives CSARDRQGKIYNEKLFF.